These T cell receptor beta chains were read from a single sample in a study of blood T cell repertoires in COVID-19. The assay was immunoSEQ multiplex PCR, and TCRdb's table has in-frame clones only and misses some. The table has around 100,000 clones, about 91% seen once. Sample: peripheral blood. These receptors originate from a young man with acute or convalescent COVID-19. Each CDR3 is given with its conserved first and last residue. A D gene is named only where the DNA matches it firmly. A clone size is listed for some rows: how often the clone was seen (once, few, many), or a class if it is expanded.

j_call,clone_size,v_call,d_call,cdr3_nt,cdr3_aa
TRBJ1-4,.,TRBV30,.,TGTGCCTGGACCCAGGGAAGGCGTAATGAAAAACTGTTTTTT,CAWTQGRRNEKLFF
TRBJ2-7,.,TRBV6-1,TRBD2,TGTGCCAGCAGTCCCACGGGGGGGCTCTACGAGCAGTACTTC,CASSPTGGLYEQYF
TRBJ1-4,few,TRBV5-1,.,TGCGCCAGCAGCGGCAGGACAGCAACTAATGAAAAACTGTTTTTT,CASSGRTATNEKLFF
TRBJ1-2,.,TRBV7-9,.,TGTGCCAGCAGCTACAGTCAAAACTATGGCTACACCTTC,CASSYSQNYGYTF
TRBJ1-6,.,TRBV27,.,TGTGCCAGCAGGCCCCTGGGGGGGAGCTCCTATAATTCACCCCTCCACTTT,CASRPLGGSSYNSPLHF
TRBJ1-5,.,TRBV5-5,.,TGTGCCAGCAGCCTGGGGGTGGACGGGCAGGGGATGCCCCAGCATTTT,CASSLGVDGQGMPQHF
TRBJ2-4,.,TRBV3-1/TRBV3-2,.,TGTGCCAGCAGCCAAGGTCCACAGGTACTAGCCAAAAACATTCAGTACTTC,CASSQGPQVLAKNIQYF
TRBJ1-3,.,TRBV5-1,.,TGCGCCAGCAGCTCGGACATGACCGCCTCTGGAAACACCATATATTTT,CASSSDMTASGNTIYF
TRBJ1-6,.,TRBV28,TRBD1,TGTGCCAGCAGCTATAACAGGGGGCTCAATTCACCCCTCCACTTT,CASSYNRGLNSPLHF
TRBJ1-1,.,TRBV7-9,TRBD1,TGTGCCAGCAGCTTAGCCCGGACAGGGAACACTGAAGCTTTCTTT,CASSLARTGNTEAFF
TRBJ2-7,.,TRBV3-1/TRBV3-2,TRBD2,TGTGCCAGCAGCTCTCGGGGGAGGGCCTTGGACGAGCAGTACTTC,CASSSRGRALDEQYF
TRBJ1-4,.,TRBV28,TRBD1,TGTGCCAGCAGTAGGACAGGGACGATACTGGCAACTAATGAAAAACTGTTTTTT,CASSRTGTILATNEKLFF
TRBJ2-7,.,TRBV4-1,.,TGCGCCAGCAGCCAAGAGAGGGTTACTCTTTGGGGCTCCTACGAGCAGTACTTC,CASSQERVTLWGSYEQYF
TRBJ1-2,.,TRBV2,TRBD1,TGTGCCAGCAGTTCCCCATTCACACAGGGGGTTGACTATGGCTACACCTTC,CASSSPFTQGVDYGYTF
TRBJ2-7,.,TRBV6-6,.,TGTGCCAGTACTACAGGTCTCTACGAGCAGTACTTC,CASTTGLYEQYF
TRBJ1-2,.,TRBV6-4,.,TGTGCCACCCGGGACATCTTTGGCTACACCTTC,CATRDIFGYTF
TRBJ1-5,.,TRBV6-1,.,TGTGCCAGCAGTGAATGGGGAGGGATGAATCAGCCCCAGCATTTT,CASSEWGGMNQPQHF
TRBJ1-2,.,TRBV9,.,TGTGCCAGCAGCGCGCTGGGACAAGCCTATGGCTACACCTTC,CASSALGQAYGYTF
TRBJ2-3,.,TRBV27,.,TGTGCCAGCAAACACTCCCTAGGAACAGATACGCAGTATTTT,CASKHSLGTDTQYF
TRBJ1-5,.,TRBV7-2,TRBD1,TGTGCCAGCAGCTTAGGGACAGGGCAGAGCAATCAGCCCCAGCATTTT,CASSLGTGQSNQPQHF
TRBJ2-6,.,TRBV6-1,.,TGTGCCAGCAGTGTTGAGGTATCCCGCTCTGGGGCCAACGTCCTGACTTTC,CASSVEVSRSGANVLTF
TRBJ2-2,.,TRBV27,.,TGTGCCAGCAGTTTTCAGGGTCTAGCGAACACCGGGGAGCTGTTTTTT,CASSFQGLANTGELFF
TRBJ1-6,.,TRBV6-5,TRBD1,TGTGCCAGCAGTTACTCATCAGGGACAGGTTGGGCACCCCTCCACTTT,CASSYSSGTGWAPLHF
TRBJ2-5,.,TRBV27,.,TGTGCCAGCAGTTTCAGCGGCCAAGAGACCCAGTACTTC,CASSFSGQETQYF
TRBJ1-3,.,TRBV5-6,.,TGTGCCAGCAGCTTCGAGAGAGGTGGAAACACCATATATTTT,CASSFERGGNTIYF
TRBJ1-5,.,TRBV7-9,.,TGTGCCAGCAGCCGATCGGGGGGTGGAAATCAGCCCCAGCATTTT,CASSRSGGGNQPQHF
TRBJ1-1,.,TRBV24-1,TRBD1,TGTGCCACCAGAGCAGACAGGGGGCAGGGTGAAGCTTTCTTT,CATRADRGQGEAFF
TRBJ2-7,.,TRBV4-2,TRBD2,TGTGCCAGCAGCCCTCTCGGCGGGGGAAGTTACGAGCAGTACTTC,CASSPLGGGSYEQYF
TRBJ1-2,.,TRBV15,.,TGTGCCACCAGCAGCAGGGGAGGGGATGGCTACACCTTC,CATSSRGGDGYTF
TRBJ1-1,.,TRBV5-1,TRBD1,TGCGCCAGCAGCTCTTACCCAGGACAGGGCACCGCTGAAGCTTTCTTT,CASSSYPGQGTAEAFF
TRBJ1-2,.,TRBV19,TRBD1,TGTGCCAGTAGTTTGACAGGGGGCGGGTTCGGCTATGGCTACACCTTC,CASSLTGGGFGYGYTF
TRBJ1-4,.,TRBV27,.,TGTGCCAGCAGTCCAATGGTGGTAACTGCAACTAATGAAAAACTGTTTTTT,CASSPMVVTATNEKLFF
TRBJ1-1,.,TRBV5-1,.,TGCGCCAGCAGCTTTGAAGACAGAAGTACTGAAGCTTTCTTT,CASSFEDRSTEAFF
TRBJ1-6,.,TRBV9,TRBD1,TGTGCCAGCAGCGAGGGGACAGGGGGCGGGCCCCTCCACTTT,CASSEGTGGGPLHF
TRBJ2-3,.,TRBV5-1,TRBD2,TGCGCCAGCAGCTTAGGACTAGGTCCCACAGATACGCAGTATTTT,CASSLGLGPTDTQYF
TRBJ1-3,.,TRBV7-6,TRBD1,TGTGCCAGCAGCTCCGGACAGGGGGCATCTGGAAACACCATATATTTT,CASSSGQGASGNTIYF
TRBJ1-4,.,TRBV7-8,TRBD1,TGTGCCAGCAGCAAAAACAGGGGGAATTTTAATGAAAAACTGTTTTTT,CASSKNRGNFNEKLFF
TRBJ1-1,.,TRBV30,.,TGTGCCTGGAGTGTAATGGAGGACACTGAAGCTTTCTTT,CAWSVMEDTEAFF
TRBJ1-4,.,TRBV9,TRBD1,TGTGCCAGCAGCGTAAGACAGGGGCCTAATGAAAAACTGTTTTTT,CASSVRQGPNEKLFF
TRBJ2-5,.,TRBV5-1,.,TGCGCCAGCAGCTTGGGCCAGGGGTATCAAGAGACCCAGTACTTC,CASSLGQGYQETQYF
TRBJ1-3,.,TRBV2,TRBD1,TGTGCCAGCAGTCCTCCCGGACAGGCCTCTGGAAACACCATATATTTT,CASSPPGQASGNTIYF
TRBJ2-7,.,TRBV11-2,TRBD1,TGTGCCAGCAGCCCCAACGGAGGACAGGGGCAGCAGTACTTC,CASSPNGGQGQQYF
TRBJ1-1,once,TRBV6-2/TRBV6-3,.,TGTGCCAGCAGTTTCCAAAACTTAAACACTGAAGCTTTCTTT,CASSFQNLNTEAFF
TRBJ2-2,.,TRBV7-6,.,TGTGCCAGCACTTGGCTGGGAGAGGGCGGGGAGCTGTTTTTT,CASTWLGEGGELFF
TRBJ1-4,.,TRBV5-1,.,TGCGCCAGCAGCTTGTCGCAGGCGATTAATGAAAAACTGTTTTTT,CASSLSQAINEKLFF
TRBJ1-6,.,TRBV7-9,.,TGTGCCAGCAGCTTGGGGGCCGCAGCTGGAAATTCACCCCTCCACTTT,CASSLGAAAGNSPLHF
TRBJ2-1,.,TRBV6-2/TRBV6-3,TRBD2,TGTGCCAGCAGTCACACTAGCGGGAGGGCCGCATACAATGAGCAGTTCTTC,CASSHTSGRAAYNEQFF
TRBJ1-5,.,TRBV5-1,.,TGCGCCAGCAGCTTGGAACCGGGGTCCTGGCAGCCCCAGCATTTT,CASSLEPGSWQPQHF
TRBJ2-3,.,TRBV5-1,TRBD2,TGCGCCAGCAGCTTTCTAGCGGGGGGGCCCACAGATACGCAGTATTTT,CASSFLAGGPTDTQYF
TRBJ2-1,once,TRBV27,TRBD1,TGTGCCAGCAGTCCTACCCCGGACAGGTTCCAAAGCTCCTACAATGAGCAGTTCTTC,CASSPTPDRFQSSYNEQFF
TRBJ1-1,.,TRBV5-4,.,TGTGCCAGCAGCTTGAGGGGGAGCACTGAAGCTTTCTTT,CASSLRGSTEAFF
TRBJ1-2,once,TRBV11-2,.,TGTGCCAGCAGCTTAGTAGTCTCCCCGAGGAATGGCTACACCTTC,CASSLVVSPRNGYTF
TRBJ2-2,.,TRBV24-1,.,TGTGCCACCTCTAACTACGTGGCCGGGGAGCTGTTTTTT,CATSNYVAGELFF
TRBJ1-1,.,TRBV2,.,TGTGCCAGCAGTGTGAGGGAAGGGAACACTGAAGCTTTCTTT,CASSVREGNTEAFF